Detailed here is one TCR beta chain. Investigators profiled TCR beta VDJ and CDR3 from genomic DNA template. Each CDR3 protein gets one entry after TCRdb re-called the reads with MiXCR. The data contain around 150,000 distinct CDR3 sequences, roughly 48% of them seen just once; the ten biggest clones take up 2.5% to 3%. This record comes from a study of CD8+CD57+ T cells in acquired aplastic anemia. Trimming pared 8 bases from V and 5 bases from J, leaving 12 bases between. Looked up from germline, CDR1 is SNHLY and CDR2 is FYNNEI. The CDR3 runs to 12 residues. Patients chosen for sequencing had shown CD8+CD57+ cell expansion by flow cytometry.

The rearrangement links TRBV2 to TRBJ2-5, with a possible D match to TRBD2 (7 bases). The sequence was obtained from a human donor with aplastic anemia. The source material was sorted CD4+, CD8+, or CD8+CD57+ T cells (not recorded which) from PBMCs. Written as DNA, the CDR3 is TGTGCCAGCGGGGGGGCCTGGGAGACCCAGTACTTC. It is translated as CASGGAWETQYF.